Listed here are 31 T cell receptor beta chains from one sample, sequenced in a study of control samples from healthy donors and cancer patients. Sequencing used immunoSEQ multiplex PCR; TCRdb keeps in-frame clones, though not all of them. Among around 63,000 clones listed, about 90% were seen once. The specimen was PBMCs. Receptors were obtained from a woman in her forties or fifties with head and neck cancer.

The rearrangement joins TRBV7-6 to TRBJ2-5, with 7 nucleotides matching TRBD2. CDR3 length: 12 amino acids. Germline-derived CDR1 and CDR2 are SGHVS and FNYEAQ. Losses at the gene ends were 5 bases for V and 5 bases for J; bases not matched to a gene: 2. The CDR3 coding sequence is TGTGCCAGCAGCGGGGGGGTGGAGACCCAGTACTTC. Amino acids: CASSGGVETQYF. Variable domain in full (rest from reference TRBV7-6 and TRBJ2-5): GAGVSQSPRYKVTKRGQDVALRCDPISGHVSLYWYRQALGQGPEFLTYFNYEAQQDKSGLPNDRFSAERPEGSISTLTIQRTEQRDSAMYRCASSGGVETQYFGPGTRLLVL.

This clone was seen just once. The chain links TRBV28 to TRBJ1-1; D ambiguous. V was cut by 2 bases and J by 1 base, with 5 bases left in between. The CDR3 consists of 13 residues. Germline-derived CDR1 and CDR2 are MDHEN and SYDVKM. The CDR3 bases are TGTGCCAGCAGTTTAGACCAGAACACTGAAGCTTTCTTT. Amino acids: CASSLDQNTEAFF.

CDR3 DNA sequence: TGTGCCAGTAGCCCCGGGACAGGGCCGGCCTACGAGCAGTACTTC. Its translation: CASSPGTGPAYEQYF. This chain connects TRBV19 to TRBJ2-7; TRBD1 aligns across 9 bases. This CDR3 has 15 amino acids. Germline V CDR1 and CDR2: LNHDA, SQIVND (reference sequence). After removal of 6 bases from V and 2 bases from J, the junction contained 8 bases not matched to a gene.

The J gene is TRBJ2-5, the V gene TRBV4-1; perhaps D is TRBD1 or TRBD2 (5 bases each). Trimming took 0 bases from V and 2 from J, leaving 16 bases between them. The CDR3 contains 17 residues. In germline, CDR1 is MGHRA, CDR2 YSYEKL. As DNA, the CDR3 is TGCGCCAGCAGCCAAGATCCAAACGGGGCACAGCAAGAGACCCAGTACTTC. Its translation is CASSQDPNGAQQETQYF.

The V call is TRBV27, the J call TRBJ2-3, with unresolved D. The CDR3 runs 13 residues. V shed 3 bases and J shed 5 bases, with 9 bases lying between them. Germline CDR1 and CDR2: MNHEY and SMNVEV (reference sequence). This CDR3 is CASSFFNGDTQYF. The CDR3 coding sequence is TGTGCCAGCAGTTTTTTTAATGGAGATACGCAGTATTTT.

The chain employs TRBV6-2 or TRBV6-3 and TRBJ2-7, with D perhaps TRBD2 (5 bases). CDR3 length: 14 residues. Germline loops: CDR1 MNHEY, CDR2 SVGEGT. The V end lost 2 bases, the J end lost 0 bases, and 8 bases lay between the germline ends. As DNA, the CDR3 is TGTGCCAGCAGTTACCTAGCCGGCTCCTACGAGCAGTACTTC. Protein: CASSYLAGSYEQYF.

The chain is built from TRBV2 and TRBJ2-5; D is uncertain. The CDR3 has 11 amino acids. The germline gives CDR1 SNHLY, CDR2 FYNNEI. Trimming pared 5 bases from V and 0 bases from J, leaving 1 base between. The CDR3 DNA reads TGTGCCAGCAGTAACCAAGAGACCCAGTACTTC. Residues: CASSNQETQYF.

This sequence joins TRBV6-5 and TRBJ2-7; TRBD2 matches 10 bases. Losses at the gene ends were 7 bases for V and 6 bases for J; bases not matched to a gene: 9. The CDR3 spans 14 residues. Germline CDR1 reads MNHEY; CDR2 reads SVGAGI. CDR3: CASNPSGGAFEQYF. In DNA, the CDR3 is TGTGCCAGCAATCCGAGCGGGGGGGCTTTCGAGCAGTACTTC.

The chain recombines TRBV18 with TRBJ1-5; no firm D call. V lost 2 bases, J lost 7 bases, and 15 bases lay in between. The germline gives CDR1 KGHSH, CDR2 LQKENI. The CDR3 sequence is 15 residues long. This CDR3 is CASSPEVPDRQPQHF. Here the CDR3 DNA reads TGTGCCAGCTCACCAGAGGTTCCGGATCGGCAGCCCCAGCATTTT.

The V call is TRBV7-2, the J call TRBJ2-5, with D maybe TRBD2 (6 bases). Germline CDR1 is SGHTA and CDR2 is FQGNSA. Trimming cost V 0 bases and J 9 bases, with 17 bases left between them. The CDR3 is made up of 15 amino acids. For the CDR3, the DNA is TGTGCCAGCAGCTTAGCACGTAGCGGCCAGATGTCCCAGTACTTC. Translation gives CASSLARSGQMSQYF.

V usage is TRBV28 and J usage is TRBJ1-2; possibly TRBD1 for D (5 bases). CDR1 is MDHEN and CDR2 is SYDVKM in the germline V gene. CDR3 length equals 14 residues. V gave up 2 bases and J gave up 4 bases, with 11 bases separating them. The CDR3 region has the DNA TGTGCCAGCAGTTTAGGTTCTGGGGCCTATGGCTACACCTTC. Translation: CASSLGSGAYGYTF.

The chain carries TRBV7-3 and TRBJ2-2, with 7 bases lining up with TRBD1. After removal of 5 bases from V and 2 bases from J, the junction contained 11 bases not matched to a gene. Germline CDR1 is SGHTA and CDR2 is FQGTGA. The CDR3 covers 17 residues. CDR3 nucleotides: TGTGCCAGCAGCGCGATATCAGGGGGTTTAAACACCGGGGAGCTGTTTTTT. Its translation: CASSAISGGLNTGELFF.

The chain links TRBV11-2 to TRBJ2-4; unclear D gene. Germline CDR1 and CDR2: SGHAT and FQNNGV. The CDR3 loop spans 12 amino acids. Between the trimmed V and J ends, which lost 3 bases and 9 bases, there was a span of 9 bases. The CDR3 sequence: CASSLGNGIQYF. The CDR3 coding sequence is TGTGCCAGCAGCTTGGGAAATGGCATTCAGTACTTC.

V usage is TRBV7-2 and J usage is TRBJ2-3, with D tentatively TRBD1 or TRBD2 (6 bases each). The V gene lost 1 base and the J gene lost 5 bases, with 16 bases spanning the gap. CDR3 length: 16 residues. Germline V gene data show CDR1 as SGHTA and CDR2 as FQGNSA. Here the CDR3 DNA reads TGTGCCAGCAGCTTAGATTCTGGGGGGCTTAGAGATACGCAGTATTTT. This translates into CASSLDSGGLRDTQYF.

The chain links TRBV7-8 to TRBJ1-1; TRBD1 is a possible D gene (5 bases). CDR3 length: 16 amino acids. Trimming cost V 2 bases and J 1 base, with 14 bases left between them. CDR1 is SGHVS, CDR2 FQNEAQ, per germline. CDR3: CASSLPGGVGNTEAFF. The DNA of the CDR3 is TGTGCCAGCAGCTTACCCGGAGGGGTGGGGAACACTGAAGCTTTCTTT.

This chain links TRBV6-2 or TRBV6-3 with TRBJ1-5; D not certain. The V gene lost 4 bases and the J gene lost 5 bases, with 6 bases spanning the gap. Germline V gives CDR1 MNHEY, CDR2 SVGEGT. The CDR3 contains 12 residues. In nucleotides, the CDR3 is TGTGCCAGCAGTTCCCCCTATCAGCCCCAGCATTTT. This codes for CASSSPYQPQHF.

This sequence joins TRBV6-2 or TRBV6-3 and TRBJ1-2, with D tentatively TRBD1 (5 bases). Germline V gives CDR1 MNHEY, CDR2 SVGEGT. Trimming shortened V by 4 bases and J by 1 base, and 16 bases separated the two germline ends. CDR3 size: 16 residues. In DNA, the CDR3 is TGTGCCAGCAGTTGGAACCGGACAAACCTTAACTATGGCTACACCTTC. Protein product: CASSWNRTNLNYGYTF.

The chain links TRBV6-2 or TRBV6-3 to TRBJ1-2; maybe TRBD1 (6 bases). Trimming removed 5 bases from V and 4 bases from J, with 20 bases in between. The CDR3 extends over 16 amino acids. The germline CDR1 and CDR2 sequences are MNHEY and SVGEGT. The CDR3 loop is CASSETGRWGGYGYTF. The DNA of the CDR3 is TGTGCCAGCAGTGAGACAGGTCGTTGGGGCGGCTATGGCTACACCTTC.

This chain uses TRBV18 with TRBJ2-1; 7 bases fit TRBD1. J was trimmed by 15 bases and V by 3 bases; bases with no gene match: 11. This CDR3 contains 13 residues. Germline V gene data show CDR1 as KGHSH and CDR2 as LQKENI. CDR3 nucleotide sequence: TGTGCCAGCTCACCCGAAACGAGGGGGCAGTGGTTCTTC. As protein: CASSPETRGQWFF. Filled out from reference TRBV18 and TRBJ2-1, the complete variable domain reads NAGVMQNPRHLVRRRGQEARLRCSPMKGHSHVYWYRQLPEEGLKFMVYLQKENIIDESGMPKERFSAEFPKEGPSILRIQQVVRGDSAAYFCASSPETRGQWFFGPGTRLTVL.

This chain links TRBV7-9 with TRBJ2-5; D possibly corresponds to TRBD2 (6 bases). The CDR3 is 17 amino acids. V shed 1 base and J shed 6 bases, with 21 bases lying between them. CDR1 and CDR2 (germline): SEHNR, FQNEAQ (reference sequence). CDR3 DNA sequence: TGTGCCAGCAGCTTAGAAGGCCCTAGCGCCTGGGAGAAGACCCAGTACTTC. Translating it yields CASSLEGPSAWEKTQYF.

The chain has TRBV6-5 and TRBJ1-1; D might be TRBD1 (5 bases). Trimming left V 6 bases short and J 4 bases short, with 9 bases between. Germline CDR1 is MNHEY and CDR2 is SVGAGI. CDR3 length: 12 amino acids. The CDR3 bases are TGTGCCAGCAGCGCGGGGGGCACTGAAGCTTTCTTT. Translating it yields CASSAGGTEAFF.

The chain joins TRBV5-1 to TRBJ2-7, with 11 bases fitting TRBD2. The germline V gene has CDR1 SGHRS and CDR2 YFSETQ. Losses at the gene ends were 4 bases for V and 4 bases for J; bases not matched to a gene: 7. The CDR3 runs to 15 residues. The CDR3 sequence is CASSEQTSGAYEQYF. The CDR3 coding sequence is TGCGCCAGCAGCGAACAGACTAGCGGGGCATACGAGCAGTACTTC.

The V and J genes are TRBV5-1 and TRBJ2-7; tentative D call: TRBD2 (7 bases). Trimming removed 0 bases from V and 2 bases from J, with 12 bases in between. The CDR3 sequence is 15 residues long. Germline CDR1 SGHRS, CDR2 YFSETQ. The CDR3 region is CASSLAVGGAYEQYF. CDR3 DNA sequence: TGCGCCAGCAGCTTGGCCGTAGGGGGGGCCTACGAGCAGTACTTC.

The chain uses TRBV7-2 and TRBJ2-7, with 8 bases lining up with TRBD2. V was clipped by 1 base and J by 3 bases; unmatched bases: 8. CDR1 and CDR2 (germline): SGHTA, FQGNSA. This CDR3 comprises 16 residues. CDR3 in DNA: TGTGCCAGCAGCTTAGTTGCGGGGGGTGATTACTACGAGCAGTACTTC. It translates to CASSLVAGGDYYEQYF.

This chain joins TRBV6-5 and TRBJ1-4, with a weak D call TRBD1 (5 bases). V was trimmed by 10 bases and J by 0 bases, leaving 12 bases between them. CDR1 is MNHEY and CDR2 is SVGAGI in the germline V gene. The CDR3 loop spans 14 amino acids. Here the CDR3 reads CATRQHATNEKLFF. Here the CDR3 DNA reads TGTGCCACTCGACAGCATGCAACTAATGAAAAACTGTTTTTT.

The chain employs TRBV12-3 or TRBV12-4 and TRBJ1-2, with a possible D match to TRBD1 (6 bases). Trimming took 5 bases from V and 8 from J, leaving 15 bases between them. The CDR3 has 13 residues. The CDR3 coding sequence is TGTGCCAGCAGTCCTCGAGGGGGAGGGGGCTACACCTTC. Translation: CASSPRGGGGYTF.

This clone has only one observation. This chain joins TRBV4-1 and TRBJ1-2; D remains ambiguous. The CDR3 has 14 amino acids. Germline values: CDR1 MGHRA, CDR2 YSYEKL. V dropped 0 bases and J dropped 3 bases, with 8 bases sitting between them. CDR3 DNA: TGCGCCAGCAGCCAAGAAGGATTGGACTATGGCTACACCTTC. Its protein product is CASSQEGLDYGYTF.

This sequence joins TRBV10-2 and TRBJ2-7, with D uncertain. Trimming cost V 2 bases and J 3 bases, with 2 bases left between them. There are 11 residues in the CDR3. Germline loops: CDR1 WSHSY, CDR2 SAAADI. The CDR3 reads CASSERYEQYF. The CDR3 DNA sequence: TGCGCCAGCAGTGAGCGCTACGAGCAGTACTTC.

The rearrangement joins TRBV7-9 to TRBJ2-1, with D possibly being TRBD2 (6 bases). The CDR3 totals 14 residues. Trimming left V 4 bases short and J 3 bases short, with 10 bases between. The germline V gene encodes CDR1 SEHNR and CDR2 FQNEAQ (reference sequence). The CDR3 DNA reads TGTGCCAGCAGCTCGTCCGGGGGCTACAATGAGCAGTTCTTC. This gives the protein CASSSSGGYNEQFF.

V is TRBV5-1 and J is TRBJ2-7; maybe TRBD1 (6 bases). CDR1 and CDR2 (germline): SGHRS, YFSETQ. This CDR3 has 15 amino acids. Between the trimmed V and J ends, which lost 4 bases and 3 bases, there was a span of 17 bases. The CDR3 loop reads CASSPTGQNLYEQYF. The CDR3 DNA follows: TGCGCCAGCAGCCCCACTGGACAGAATCTCTACGAGCAGTACTTC.

The rearrangement links TRBV6-5 to TRBJ2-7; TRBD1 aligns across 9 bases. The CDR3 totals 14 residues. Germline CDR1 is MNHEY and CDR2 is SVGAGI. J lost 0 bases, V lost 7 bases, and 4 bases had no gene match. DNA of the CDR3: TGTGCCAGCATTTTGACAGGGGGCTCCTACGAGCAGTACTTC. It codes for CASILTGGSYEQYF.